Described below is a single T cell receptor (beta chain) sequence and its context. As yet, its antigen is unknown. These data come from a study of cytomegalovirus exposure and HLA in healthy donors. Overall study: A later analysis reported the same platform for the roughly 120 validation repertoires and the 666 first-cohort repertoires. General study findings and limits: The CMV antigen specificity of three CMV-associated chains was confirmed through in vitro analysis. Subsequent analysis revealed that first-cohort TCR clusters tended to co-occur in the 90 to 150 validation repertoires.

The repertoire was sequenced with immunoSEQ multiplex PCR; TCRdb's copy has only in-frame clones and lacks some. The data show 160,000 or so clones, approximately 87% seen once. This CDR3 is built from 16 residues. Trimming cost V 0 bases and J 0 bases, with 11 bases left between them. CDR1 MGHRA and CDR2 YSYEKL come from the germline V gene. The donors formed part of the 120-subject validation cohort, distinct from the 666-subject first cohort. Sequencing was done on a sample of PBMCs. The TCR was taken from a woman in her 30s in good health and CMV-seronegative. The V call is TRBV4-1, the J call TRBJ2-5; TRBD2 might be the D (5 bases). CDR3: CASSQDVYGNQETQYF. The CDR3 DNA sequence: TGCGCCAGCAGCCAAGATGTGTACGGGAACCAAGAGACCCAGTACTTC.